This TCR beta chain was identified in a study of shared clonotypes between healthy human individuals. As for the study in general: Plates per donor: three CD4 naive, three CD4 memory, two CD8 naive, one CD8 memory.

The naive CD8 subset, CD45RO-negative cells positively selected for CCR7, excluded terminally differentiated effector memory CD45RA+ cells. Germline CDR1 is MGHRA and CDR2 is YSYEKL. V shed 2 bases, J shed 3 bases, and the junction held 3 bases outside the gene matches. The CDR3 totals 14 residues. Here immunoSEQ multiplex PCR was the method, and the copy in TCRdb shows in-frame clones only, minus some. The sample holds about 1.9 million clones; just under 95% are singletons and the top ten take about 1.6%. Sequenced: naive CD8+ T cells from PBMCs. The sequence came from a man younger than 35 in good health. Some clones in this sample may be carry-over from other donors' samples. This chain connects TRBV4-1 to TRBJ1-2, with 7 bases fitting TRBD1. CDR3: CASSQPGTDYGYTF. CDR3 sequence (DNA): TGCGCCAGCAGCCAACCCGGGACAGACTATGGCTACACCTTC.